Described below is a single TCR beta chain sequence and its context. Germline V gene lookup returns CDR1 ENHRY and CDR2 SYGVKD. Trimming cost V 6 bases and J 4 bases; bases outside gene matches: 5. The CDR3 totals 14 residues. TCRdb's copy holds only in-frame clones and misses some; the assay was immunoSEQ multiplex PCR. The sample includes more than 250,000 clones, 89% of them seen just once. These data originate in a study of blood T cell repertoires in COVID-19. Across the whole study: From the United States, Italy and Spain came samples of acute and convalescent COVID-19. PBMCs, B-cell-depleted T cells, or T cells were the source of the cDNA or gDNA that made up the material.

The chain has TRBV10-3 and TRBJ2-2, with 7 positions matching TRBD2. The sequence was collected from a man younger than 35 who had recovered from COVID-19. Input material: peripheral blood. Here the CDR3 reads CAISGLDSTGELFF. In DNA form, the CDR3 reads TGTGCCATCAGCGGACTAGACTCCACCGGGGAGCTGTTTTTT.